This TCR beta chain was sequenced in a study of siplizumab effects on memory and regulatory T cells (dated by TCRdb to about 2019). Study-level background: Across about eight responder-stimulator pairs, mixed lymphocyte reactions were run as pairs, about 1 with siplizumab at roughly 1 ug/mL and about 1 without drug. The study examined how the anti-CD2 antibody siplizumab affects alloreactive T-cell subsets in allogeneic mixed lymphocyte reactions built from human PBMCs.

Mixed lymphocyte reaction cells were cocultured at 37°C for 5 to 6 days. After responder PBMCs were labelled with CFSE and stimulator PBMCs with Violet Dye, the two populations were combined at a 1:1 ratio. Sorted unstimulated T cells and proliferating T cells recovered from mixed lymphocyte reactions were subjected to TCRbeta CDR3 sequencing. Fresh whole blood from approximately ten HLA-typed healthy donors was used to isolate PBMCs. Proliferating CFSE-low responder T cells were FACS-sorted after the mixed lymphocyte reaction for TCR sequencing. CDR1 and CDR2, looked up from the germline V gene (reference sequence), are LNHDA and SQIVND. Reading from cysteine to phenylalanine, the CDR3 counts 13 amino acids. The retained sequence is limited to the CDR3, 39 bases, with the frame set at the first base. The protocol used for the library was the immunoSEQ multiplex PCR assay. Each sample had some 9.7 x 10^4 TCR templates assayed by the deep sequencing platform. Genomic DNA extracted from sorted T cells was used for TCRbeta CDR3 sequencing. From the authors' description of their analysis: The R programming language was used for clonal analysis of TCRbeta CDR3 data. Alloreactive CD4+ and CD8+ clones were identified by comparing unstimulated samples to CFSE-low samples taken after the reaction. By matching sequences to the repertoires of sorted unstimulated Treg and non-Treg cells, each alloreactive CD4+ clone was assigned a regulatory or non-regulatory origin. Drawn from immuneACCESS, this table holds only the in-frame rearrangements with V and J called that TCRdb kept. Clones are partly lost; checked studies trace under half to an unresolved V gene and leave the rest unexplained. V and J calls and clone size are those listed in that table; D and trimming were worked out from the DNA. A total of 15,000 to 25,000 clones appear in this sample, approximately 44% of them only once. Under 7% of the sample comes from the top ten.

As for this clone: There is no known antigen for this receptor. Per-base qualities were not stored, and no clone one base away is much larger.

Paper-wide results and their limitations: Roughly 80-95% of proliferating CD4+ or CD8+ clones could not be assigned a naive or memory phenotype. Siplizumab significantly reduced the cumulative frequency of alloreactive sequences traceable to unstimulated CD4+ memory T cells. Unstimulated naive T cells appeared more diverse than memory T cells, and naive cells seemed to contribute substantially to the alloresponse. In reactions with siplizumab, an average of approximately 69% of mappable alloreactive CD4+ clones were Treg-derived, compared with roughly 27% in control reactions. The suppressive function of proliferating Tregs from siplizumab cultures was not functionally confirmed. Sequences below about 10^-5 frequency were poorly captured, so only a minor fraction of alloreactive clones could be mapped to unstimulated subsets.

The sequenced material came from CFSE-low (dividing) CD4+ T cells sorted from an allogeneic mixed lymphocyte reaction. Recombination linked TRBV19 to TRBJ2-5; 7 central nucleotides agree with TRBD1. With the DNA end fitting TRBJ2-7 better, the J assignment may be wrong. The clonotype comes from a human donor in good health; the cells came from an allogeneic mixed lymphocyte reaction. Some clones in this sample may be carry-over from other donors' samples. The CDR3 reads as follows: CASRRTGPYEQYF. The nucleotides are TGTGCCAGTAGGCGGACAGGACCGTACGAGCAGTACTTC.